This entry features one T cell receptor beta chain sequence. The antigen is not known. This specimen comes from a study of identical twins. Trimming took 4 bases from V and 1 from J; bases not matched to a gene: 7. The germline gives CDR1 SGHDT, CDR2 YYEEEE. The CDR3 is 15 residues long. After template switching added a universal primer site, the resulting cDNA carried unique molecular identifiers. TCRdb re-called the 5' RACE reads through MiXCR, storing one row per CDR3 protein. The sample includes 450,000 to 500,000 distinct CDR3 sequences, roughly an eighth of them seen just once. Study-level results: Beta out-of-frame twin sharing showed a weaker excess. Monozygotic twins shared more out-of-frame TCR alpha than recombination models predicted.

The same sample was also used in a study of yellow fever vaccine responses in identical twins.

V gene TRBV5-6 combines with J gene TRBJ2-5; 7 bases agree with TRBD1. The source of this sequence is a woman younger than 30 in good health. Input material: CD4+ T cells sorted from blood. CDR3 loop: CASSEFRQGQETQYF. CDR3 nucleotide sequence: TGTGCCAGCAGCGAATTCAGACAGGGCCAAGAGACCCAGTACTTC.